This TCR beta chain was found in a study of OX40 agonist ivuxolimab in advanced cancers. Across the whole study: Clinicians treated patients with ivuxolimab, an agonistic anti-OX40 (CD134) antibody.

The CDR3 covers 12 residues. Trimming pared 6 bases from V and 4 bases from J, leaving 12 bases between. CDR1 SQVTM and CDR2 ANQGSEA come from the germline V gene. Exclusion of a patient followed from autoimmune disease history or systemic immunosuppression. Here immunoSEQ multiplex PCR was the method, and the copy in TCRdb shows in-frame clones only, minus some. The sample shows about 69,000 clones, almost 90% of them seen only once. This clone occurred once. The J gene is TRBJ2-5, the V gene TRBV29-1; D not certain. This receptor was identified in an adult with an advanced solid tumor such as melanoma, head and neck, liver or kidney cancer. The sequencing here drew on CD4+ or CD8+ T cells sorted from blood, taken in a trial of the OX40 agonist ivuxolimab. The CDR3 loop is CSVDLSVETQYF. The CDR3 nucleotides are TGCAGCGTGGATTTAAGCGTAGAGACCCAGTACTTC.